A single sample gave rise to the 7 T cell receptor beta chains below, sequenced in a study of shared clonotypes between healthy human individuals. TCRdb's table, derived via immunoSEQ multiplex PCR, lists solely in-frame clones and lacks some. The repertoire has 2 million to 3 million clones, roughly 93% of them found once; the top ten carry approximately 0.36%. Sequenced material: naive CD4+ T cells from PBMCs. Described subset: CD45RA+ positively selected. These receptors all come from a man younger than 30 in good health. Some clones in this sample may be carry-over from other donors' samples.

The chain links TRBV15 to TRBJ2-7; perhaps TRBD2 as D (6 bases). The germline CDR1 and CDR2 sequences are LNHNV and YYDKDF (reference sequence). CDR3 length equals 14 residues. Trimming stripped 3 bases from V and 4 bases from J, with 13 bases between. DNA of the CDR3: TGTGCCACCAGCAGGCTGGGGACTTCGTACGAGCAGTACTTC. Translated, it gives CATSRLGTSYEQYF.

This chain links TRBV30 with TRBJ1-2; D call uncertain. Trimming left V 2 bases short and J 5 bases short, with 9 bases between. CDR1 GTSNPN and CDR2 SVGIG come from the germline V gene (reference sequence). The CDR3 covers 12 residues. In DNA form, the CDR3 reads TGTGCCTGGAGTCCTAGTCCGTATGGCTACACCTTC. It translates to CAWSPSPYGYTF.

This clone has just one count. The V call is TRBV6-5, the J call TRBJ1-2, with 9 positions matching TRBD1. In germline, CDR1 is MNHEY, CDR2 SVGAGI. The junction had 8 bases not matched to a gene; V was cut back by 5 bases and J by 4 bases. The CDR3 runs to 15 residues. This CDR3 reads CASSPGTGTTYGYTF. In nucleotides, the CDR3 is TGTGCCAGCAGTCCCGGGACAGGGACAACCTATGGCTACACCTTC.

The chain couples TRBV6-6 to TRBJ2-1; maybe TRBD1 (6 bases). The CDR3 consists of 16 residues. Germline CDR1 is MNHNY and CDR2 is SVGAGI (reference sequence). V gave up 3 bases and J gave up 6 bases, with 18 bases separating them. The CDR3 sequence: CASSYYRVAEINEQFF. The CDR3 bases are TGTGCCAGCAGTTATTACAGGGTCGCGGAGATCAATGAGCAGTTCTTC.

The V gene is TRBV5-1, the J gene TRBJ1-1, with no clear D. The CDR3 spans 15 residues. V was shortened by 0 bases and J by 7 bases, with 16 bases between the two germline ends. Per the germline V gene, CDR1 is SGHRS and CDR2 is YFSETQ. The DNA of the CDR3 is TGCGCCAGCAGCTTGGACGGTAAAGTCAAAGGTGAAGCTTTCTTT. This encodes CASSLDGKVKGEAFF.

The chain links TRBV20-1 to TRBJ1-1, with unresolved D. The germline V gene has CDR1 DFQATT and CDR2 SNEGSKA (reference sequence). V was cut by 2 bases and J by 5 bases, with 6 bases left in between. The CDR3 length is 11 residues. The CDR3 is CSARSLTEAFF. The CDR3 nucleotides are TGCAGTGCTAGATCGCTAACTGAAGCTTTCTTT.

The rearrangement joins TRBV6-1 to TRBJ1-2, with D possibly matching TRBD1 (6 bases). Trimming removed 6 bases at V and 8 bases at J, with 16 bases between. CDR1 MNHNS and CDR2 SASEGT come from the germline V gene. The CDR3 totals 13 residues. The CDR3 reads CASRMGATRGYTF. The CDR3 bases are TGTGCCAGCAGGATGGGGGCGACCCGCGGCTACACCTTC.